This T cell receptor (beta chain) was sequenced in a study of T-cell reconstitution after alpha-beta-depleted transplantation in children. It was with unique molecular identifiers that the TCRbeta library was prepared. TCRdb re-called the PCR reads with MiXCR, one entry per CDR3 protein. The sample includes 500,000 to 600,000 distinct CDR3 sequences, 15% to 20% seen only once; the top ten take roughly 3.3%. Trimming pared 5 bases from V and 0 bases from J, leaving 11 bases between. The CDR3 spans 15 residues. Germline lookup yields CDR1 SEHNR and CDR2 FQNEAQ (reference sequence). The sequences come from PBMCs from the stem cell graft donor, collected from the stem cell graft. The J gene is TRBJ2-1, the V gene TRBV7-9; D remains unclear. This TCR came from a human donor who donated a stem cell graft to a child with acute lymphoblastic leukemia. The CDR3 bases are TGTGCCAGCAGCGACGACAATCGCTCCTACAATGAGCAGTTCTTC. This codes for CASSDDNRSYNEQFF.